The 20 T cell receptor beta chains listed next were all sequenced from one sample in a study of shared clonotypes between healthy human individuals. The assay was immunoSEQ multiplex PCR, and TCRdb's table has in-frame clones only and misses some. The data show 1.6 million or so clones, approximately 98.5% seen once. The sample taken for sequencing was naive CD4+ T cells sorted from blood. The subset here: CD45RA+ positively selected. The receptors here all came from a man aged 30 to 45 in good health.

The sample holds one count of this clone. The rearrangement uses TRBV6-5 and TRBJ2-7; the match to TRBD2 covers 8 bases. Germline V gene sequence: CDR1 MNHEY, CDR2 SVGAGI. The CDR3 loop spans 15 amino acids. After removal of 0 bases from V and 5 bases from J, the junction contained 6 bases not matched to a gene. The CDR3 coding sequence is TGTGCCAGCAGTTACTCTGAAACGGGAGGGAACGAGCAGTACTTC. Translation: CASSYSETGGNEQYF.

The rearrangement uses TRBV18 and TRBJ1-1; no clear D gene. The CDR3 extends over 14 amino acids. The V end lost 4 bases, the J end lost 1 base, and 10 bases lay between the germline ends. Germline V lookup: CDR1 KGHSH, CDR2 LQKENI. CDR3 DNA: TGTGCCAGCTCACTCACACGAACGAACACTGAAGCTTTCTTT. This sequence encodes CASSLTRTNTEAFF.

The chain joins TRBV7-2 to TRBJ1-1; possibly TRBD1 for D (5 bases). V was cut by 5 bases and J by 1 base, with 14 bases left in between. Germline V CDR1 and CDR2: SGHTA, FQGNSA. The CDR3 is 15 residues long. Here the CDR3 DNA reads TGTGCCAGCAGCGAGCAGGGCACCAAGAACACTGAAGCTTTCTTT. Translation: CASSEQGTKNTEAFF.

The chain carries TRBV5-1 and TRBJ2-2; 8 positions match TRBD2. Germline values: CDR1 SGHRS, CDR2 YFSETQ. The CDR3 sequence is 16 residues long. Trimming cost V 1 base and J 6 bases; bases outside gene matches: 8. CDR3 nucleotide sequence: TGCGCCAGCAGCTTGTTTGCGGGAGGAGGTCCCGGGGAGCTGTTTTTT. Translation gives CASSLFAGGGPGELFF.

This chain uses TRBV30 with TRBJ2-3; no clear D. The germline gives CDR1 GTSNPN, CDR2 SVGIG (reference sequence). Trimming cost V 2 bases and J 6 bases, with 9 bases left between them. CDR3 length equals 12 residues. CDR3 region: CAWSLLSDTQYF. The CDR3 nucleotides are TGTGCCTGGAGTTTGCTTTCGGATACGCAGTATTTT.

The chain carries TRBV2 and TRBJ2-1; unclear D gene. This CDR3 contains 17 residues. The V gene lost 7 bases and the J gene lost 4 bases, with 23 bases spanning the gap. Germline CDR1 and CDR2: SNHLY and FYNNEI. CDR3 region: CASMKGRIAYYYNEQFF. In nucleotides, the CDR3 is TGTGCCAGCATGAAAGGACGAATAGCCTACTATTACAATGAGCAGTTCTTC.

This rearrangement joins TRBV18 to TRBJ1-1; the D gene is possibly TRBD1 (6 bases). The CDR3 covers 16 residues. The germline V and J ends were trimmed by 4 bases and 5 bases, with 20 bases remaining between them. Germline V CDR1 and CDR2: KGHSH, LQKENI. The CDR3 loop is CASSRAIGGRETEAFF. In nucleotides, the CDR3 is TGTGCCAGCTCACGAGCCATTGGGGGGCGTGAAACTGAAGCTTTCTTT.

With regard to this clone: Within the sample, other DNA sequences also encode this same CDR3. The DNA for the CDR3 is TGTGCCAGCAGCTTCGGGGGCTCTGGGGCCAACGTCCTGACTTTC. Translating gives CASSFGGSGANVLTF. This chain uses TRBV7-9 with TRBJ2-6, with a tentative D call TRBD2 (6 bases). Germline CDR1 reads SEHNR; CDR2 reads FQNEAQ (reference sequence). Trimming removed 3 bases at V and 0 bases at J, with 6 bases between. There are 15 residues in the CDR3. The whole variable domain, remainder taken from reference TRBV7-9 and TRBJ2-6, is DTGVSQNPRHKITKRGQNVTFRCDPISEHNRLYWYRQTLGQGPEFLTYFQNEAQLEKSRLLSDRFSAERPKGSFSTLEIQRTEQGDSAMYLCASSFGGSGANVLTFGAGSRLTVL.

The chain employs TRBV6-6 and TRBJ2-7; 7 positions match TRBD2. V trimming: 0 bases; J trimming: 5 bases; junction bases outside the gene matches: 4. CDR3 length: 14 amino acids. Germline V gene data show CDR1 as MNHNY and CDR2 as SVGAGI (reference sequence). CDR3 sequence: CASSYSGLNDEQYF. The CDR3 region has the DNA TGTGCCAGCAGTTACTCGGGACTAAACGACGAGCAGTACTTC.

The rearrangement uses TRBV11-1 and TRBJ2-3, with D unclear. The CDR3 contains 17 residues. Germline V CDR1 and CDR2: SGHAT, FQDESV (reference sequence). V was shortened by 2 bases and J by 0 bases, with 15 bases between the two germline ends. CDR3 sequence: CASSLSLSSTSTDTQYF. The CDR3 nucleotides read TGTGCCAGCAGCTTATCCCTCTCATCGACTAGCACAGATACGCAGTATTTT.

The V and J genes are TRBV28 and TRBJ2-1; either TRBD1 or TRBD2 may fit D (5 bases each). The V and J ends lost 8 bases and 0 bases respectively, with 11 bases between them. The CDR3 covers 14 residues. Germline V gives CDR1 MDHEN, CDR2 SYDVKM. In DNA form, the CDR3 reads TGTGCCAGCGGGACGGTGTTCTCCTACAATGAGCAGTTCTTC. Encoded protein: CASGTVFSYNEQFF. The complete variable domain, with remaining parts taken from reference TRBV28 and TRBJ2-1, reads DVKVTQSSRYLVKRTGEKVFLECVQDMDHENMFWYRQDPGLGLRLIYFSYDVKMKEKGDIPEGYSVSREKKERFSLILESASTNQTSMYLCASGTVFSYNEQFFGPGTRLTVL.

The rearrangement links TRBV29-1 to TRBJ2-5; 10 bases agree with TRBD2. The V segment lost 3 bases and the J segment 7 bases; nucleotides outside the gene matches: 5. This CDR3 is built from 13 residues. Germline CDR1 SQVTM, CDR2 ANQGSEA. The CDR3 coding sequence is TGCAGCGTTGATCTAGCGGGAGTGGTGACCCAGTACTTC. It codes for CSVDLAGVVTQYF.

The rearrangement joins TRBV7-3 to TRBJ1-1; a possible D gene is TRBD1 (5 bases). V was pared by 1 base and J by 1 base, with 16 bases between. Germline CDR1 is SGHTA and CDR2 is FQGTGA. The CDR3 spans 17 residues. The DNA of the CDR3 is TGTGCCAGCAGCTTAAAAGTTGCGCCAGGGAGGAACACTGAAGCTTTCTTT. Its protein product is CASSLKVAPGRNTEAFF.

V usage is TRBV5-1 and J usage is TRBJ2-5; D remains ambiguous. Germline lookup yields CDR1 SGHRS and CDR2 YFSETQ. Trimming removed 1 base at V and 5 bases at J, with 15 bases between. This CDR3 is 15 amino acids long. The DNA for the CDR3 is TGCGCCAGCAGCTTGATCGGGTCAACGAGGGAGACCCAGTACTTC. As protein: CASSLIGSTRETQYF.

The rearrangement links TRBV29-1 to TRBJ2-3; D uncertain. Deletions cut 3 bases from V and 5 bases from J, with 21 bases between. CDR3 size: 16 residues. Germline V gene lookup returns CDR1 SQVTM and CDR2 ANQGSEA. The DNA for the CDR3 is TGCAGCGTTGATTCGCCGGCCCTCTCTGAAGAAGATACGCAGTATTTT. Translated, it gives CSVDSPALSEEDTQYF.

V gene TRBV5-5 combines with J gene TRBJ2-5; 9 bases line up with TRBD1. J gave up 4 bases and V 1 base, and 5 bases lay outside the gene matches. The V gene's germline CDR1 is SGHKS and CDR2 YYEKEE (reference sequence). The length of the CDR3 is 15 residues. The CDR3 DNA sequence: TGTGCCAGCAGCTTGCGGGACAGGGCCGTAGAGACCCAGTACTTC. It codes for CASSLRDRAVETQYF.

V gene TRBV6-1 combines with J gene TRBJ1-1; D not resolved. Germline V gene sequence: CDR1 MNHNS, CDR2 SASEGT. The CDR3 is 12 residues long. Trimming left V 6 bases short and J 1 base short, with 6 bases between. The CDR3 sequence is CASRRSNTEAFF. The CDR3 coding sequence is TGTGCCAGCAGGCGATCGAACACTGAAGCTTTCTTT.

The chain joins TRBV18 to TRBJ2-1; no reliable D call. V was cut by 0 bases and J by 2 bases, with 11 bases left in between. The germline V gene has CDR1 KGHSH and CDR2 LQKENI. This CDR3 spans 16 amino acids. This CDR3 reads CASSPPGQDPYNEQFF. CDR3 DNA: TGTGCCAGCTCACCACCGGGTCAGGACCCCTACAATGAGCAGTTCTTC.

The rearrangement uses TRBV10-1 and TRBJ2-3, with 7 bases fitting TRBD1. This CDR3 region has 13 residues. The J segment lost 6 bases and the V segment lost 5 bases, leaving 5 bases of the junction unmatched. CDR1 WNHNN and CDR2 SYGVQD come from the germline V gene (reference sequence). CDR3 nucleotide sequence: TGCGCCAGCAGTAGGACAGGAGGTGATACGCAGTATTTT. Its protein product is CASSRTGGDTQYF.

The V and J genes are TRBV25-1 and TRBJ1-4; possible D gene TRBD1, 5 bases. In germline, CDR1 is MGHDK, CDR2 SYGVNS. V lost 10 bases to trimming and J lost 8 bases, with 17 bases between them. The CDR3 contains 13 residues. This CDR3 is CANPQGWDEKLFF. The CDR3 DNA follows: TGTGCCAACCCGCAAGGGTGGGACGAAAAACTGTTTTTT.